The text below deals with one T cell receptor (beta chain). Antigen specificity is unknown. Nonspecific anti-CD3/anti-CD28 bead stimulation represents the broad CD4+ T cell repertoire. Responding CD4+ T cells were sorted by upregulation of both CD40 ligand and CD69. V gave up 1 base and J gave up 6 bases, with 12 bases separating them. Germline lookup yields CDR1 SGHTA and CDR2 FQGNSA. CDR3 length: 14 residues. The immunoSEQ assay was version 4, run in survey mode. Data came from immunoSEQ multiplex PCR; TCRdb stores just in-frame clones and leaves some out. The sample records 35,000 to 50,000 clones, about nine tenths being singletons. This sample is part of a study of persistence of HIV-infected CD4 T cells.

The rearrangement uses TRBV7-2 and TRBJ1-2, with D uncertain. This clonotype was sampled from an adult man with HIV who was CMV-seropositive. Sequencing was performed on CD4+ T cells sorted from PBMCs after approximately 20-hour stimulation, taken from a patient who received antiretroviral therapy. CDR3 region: CASSLDVNGHGYTF. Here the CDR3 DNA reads TGTGCCAGCAGCTTAGATGTGAACGGGCATGGCTACACCTTC.